This T cell receptor beta chain was obtained from a study of CD8 T cells in Susac syndrome. The sequenced target, TCR beta, came from blood CD8+ and CD4+ T cells. TEMRA cells underwent FACS enrichment and CD8+ and CD4+ T cells underwent negative isolation. Whole-study results and caveats: The study admitted that it had a relatively small number of individuals in its TCR sequencing and HLA analysis.

Trimming removed 0 bases at V and 2 bases at J, with 15 bases between. Looked up from germline, CDR1 is SGHVS and CDR2 is FQNEAQ. The CDR3 consists of 17 residues. An input of about 0.5 to 1 ug of RNA was subjected to reverse transcription using random hexamers. Coverage of TCR beta CDR3 amplification by immunoSEQ multiplex PCR extended to 54 Vbeta and 13 Jbeta. TCRdb re-analysed the immunoSEQ multiplex PCR reads in MiXCR, keeping a single row per CDR3 protein. The sample lists 150,000 to 180,000 distinct CDR3 sequences, approximately 96% occurring once. Turning to this clonotype: Its specificity is unknown.

Sequenced: CD8+ T cells from PBMCs. The chain carries TRBV7-8 and TRBJ2-3; TRBD1 or TRBD2 may be the D gene (6 bases each). The sequence was collected from a human donor with multiple sclerosis. CDR3 loop: CASSLAFGGESTDTQYF. Here the CDR3 DNA reads TGTGCCAGCAGCTTAGCTTTCGGGGGCGAGTCCACAGATACGCAGTATTTT. Using reference TRBV7-8 and TRBJ2-3 for the parts outside the CDR3, the full variable domain is GAGVSQSPRYKVAKRGQDVALRCDPISGHVSLFWYQQALGQGPEFLTYFQNEAQLDKSGLPSDRFFAERPEGSVSTLKIQRTQQEDSAVYLCASSLAFGGESTDTQYFGPGTRLTVL.